This TCR beta chain was captured in a study of cytomegalovirus exposure and HLA in healthy donors. In the study overall: A previous analysis identified around 120 million unique TCR beta sequences derived from 180 million or so T cells.

The PCR made use of 60 Vbeta and 13 Jbeta primers. Sequenced by immunoSEQ multiplex PCR; TCRdb stores in-frame clones only, minus some. The sample lists a few hundred thousand clones; around 80% were seen once. When sampled, the donors appeared nominally healthy, though they likely had unrecorded immune exposures. The V end lost 1 base, the J end lost 3 bases, and 11 bases lay between the germline ends. Germline V gene lookup returns CDR1 SGHRS and CDR2 YFSETQ. There are 14 residues in the CDR3. Material for sequencing was PBMCs. This receptor was taken from a man under 40 in good health and CMV-seronegative. The chain joins TRBV5-1 to TRBJ2-7; tentatively, D is TRBD1 (5 bases). CDR3 sequence (DNA): TGCGCCAGCAGCTTGCAGGGTGTATTCTACGAGCAGTACTTC. Amino acids: CASSLQGVFYEQYF.